These 31 T cell receptor beta chains were all obtained from the same sample, sequenced in a study of T cell repertoires in cytomegalovirus infection. TCRdb ran MiXCR on the reads and lists one entry per CDR3 protein. The table has 150,000 to 200,000 distinct CDR3 sequences, around 15% seen once; the top ten hold roughly 27%. What was sequenced was PBMCs. These receptors were collected from a human donor in good health (CMV status not recorded). Some clones in this sample may be carry-over from other donors' samples.

This clonotype was observed many times. The chain carries TRBV7-2 and TRBJ2-1; a weak D match, TRBD2 (5 bases). This CDR3 is built from 16 residues. Germline V CDR1 and CDR2: SGHTA, FQGNSA. The V end was cut by 1 base, the J end by 1 base, with 11 bases between. The CDR3 protein is CASSLGGKGSYNEQFF. CDR3 nucleotides: TGTGCCAGCAGCTTAGGAGGGAAAGGGTCCTACAATGAGCAGTTCTTC.

This clonotype was observed at least ten times. The chain joins TRBV7-9 to TRBJ1-3; D perhaps matches TRBD1 (6 bases). This CDR3 is built from 14 residues. V was clipped by 7 bases and J by 7 bases, with 17 bases between them. The germline gives CDR1 SEHNR, CDR2 FQNEAQ (reference sequence). This chain's CDR3 is CASIEQGFWNTIYF. The CDR3 coding sequence is TGTGCCAGCATCGAACAGGGTTTCTGGAACACCATATATTTT.

This clonotype was counted between two and nine times. V and J are TRBV7-9 and TRBJ2-3; 7 nucleotides align to TRBD2. Germline lookup yields CDR1 SEHNR and CDR2 FQNEAQ (reference sequence). V lost 5 bases and J lost 1; bases outside the gene matches: 6. The CDR3 sequence is 15 residues long. The CDR3 DNA reads TGTGCCAGCAGCCAAGCGGGAACTCGCACAGATACGCAGTATTTT. This encodes CASSQAGTRTDTQYF.

There are many counts of this clonotype. This chain connects TRBV11-2 to TRBJ2-1, with 9 positions matching TRBD2. CDR3 length equals 16 residues. Germline-derived CDR1 and CDR2 are SGHAT and FQNNGV. The J segment lost 9 bases and the V segment lost 5 bases, leaving 14 bases of the junction unmatched. The CDR3 DNA sequence: TGTGCCAGCAGCCTCAGTTGGGCGGGGGGGCGTATTGAGCAGTTCTTC. Protein: CASSLSWAGGRIEQFF.

This clonotype came up a few times. The chain links TRBV5-1 to TRBJ2-1, with D unclear. With 0 bases removed from V and 7 bases from J, the gap between germline ends came to 11 bases. Germline V lookup: CDR1 SGHRS, CDR2 YFSETQ. The CDR3 runs to 14 residues. The CDR3, as DNA: TGCGCCAGCAGCTTGGTTGGCTCAGATAATGAGCAGTTCTTC. Amino acids: CASSLVGSDNEQFF.

This chain links TRBV20-1 with TRBJ1-1; D ambiguous. The CDR3 is 14 amino acids. Between the trimmed V and J ends, which lost 4 bases and 5 bases, there was a span of 17 bases. Germline assignment: CDR1 DFQATT and CDR2 SNEGSKA (reference sequence). The CDR3 region is CSATTIITVTEAFF. The CDR3 bases are TGCAGTGCTACCACTATAATAACGGTTACTGAAGCTTTCTTT.

This clonotype was seen repeatedly, ten times or more. This chain links TRBV7-9 with TRBJ2-2; D call uncertain. V was trimmed by 5 bases and J by 1 base, leaving 8 bases between them. The CDR3 has 14 amino acids. Germline V gene data show CDR1 as SEHNR and CDR2 as FQNEAQ (reference sequence). CDR3 sequence reads: CASSPPRNTGELFF. The CDR3 DNA sequence: TGTGCCAGCAGCCCACCGCGGAACACCGGGGAGCTGTTTTTT.

V usage is TRBV11-3 and J usage is TRBJ2-1; D is undetermined. Germline assignment: CDR1 SGHNT and CDR2 YENEEA. The CDR3 spans 14 residues. Trimming removed 5 bases at V and 2 bases at J, with 10 bases between. In DNA form, the CDR3 reads TGTGCCAGCAGCCAACTAAGTACCTACAATGAGCAGTTCTTC. Amino acid sequence: CASSQLSTYNEQFF.

This clonotype has just a few counts. The V gene is TRBV25-1, the J gene TRBJ2-7; tentatively, D is TRBD1 (7 bases). The CDR3 runs to 14 residues. Trimming stripped 7 bases from V and 5 bases from J, with 18 bases between. Germline-derived CDR1 and CDR2 are MGHDK and SYGVNS. CDR3 sequence (DNA): TGTGCCAGCACTACGATGGACAGGAGGGACGAGCAGTACTTC. Translated, it gives CASTTMDRRDEQYF.

The sample holds a few counts of this clonotype. This chain links TRBV25-1 with TRBJ1-2; possible D gene TRBD1, 6 bases. Trimming removed 4 bases from V and 8 bases from J, with 11 bases in between. This CDR3 is built from 12 residues. Germline V gene lookup returns CDR1 MGHDK and CDR2 SYGVNS. The CDR3 nucleotides read TGTGCCAGCAGTGGGGGGCCGGGGGGCTACACCTTC. Its protein product is CASSGGPGGYTF.

Only a few counts were recorded for this clonotype. The V and J genes are TRBV10-3 and TRBJ2-1, with 11 bases fitting TRBD2. The J segment lost 0 bases and the V segment lost 5 bases, leaving 9 bases of the junction unmatched. The CDR3 has 18 residues. Per germline, CDR1 ENHRY and CDR2 SYGVKD. CDR3 protein: CAISQTSGAQSSYNEQFF. CDR3 DNA sequence: TGTGCCATCAGTCAGACTAGCGGGGCCCAAAGCTCCTACAATGAGCAGTTCTTC.

In this sample, this clonotype turned up many times. The chain is built from TRBV6-1 and TRBJ2-5; perhaps TRBD2 as D (5 bases). The ends were cut back, 6 bases at V and 7 bases at J, with 21 bases in the middle. CDR3 size: 15 residues. Germline CDR1 reads MNHNS; CDR2 reads SASEGT. Here the CDR3 reads CASSLEANSMGTQYF. The DNA for the CDR3 is TGTGCCAGCAGCTTGGAGGCCAACTCTATGGGGACCCAGTACTTC.

The table lists this clonotype with a few counts. V gene TRBV28 combines with J gene TRBJ2-1; D not resolved. Germline V CDR1 and CDR2: MDHEN, SYDVKM. Between the trimmed V and J ends, which lost 6 bases and 0 bases, there was a span of 9 bases. The CDR3 is 14 amino acids. This CDR3 reads CASRDGSSYNEQFF. DNA for the CDR3: TGTGCCAGCAGGGACGGCAGCTCCTACAATGAGCAGTTCTTC. Full variable domain (outside the CDR3, taken from reference TRBV28 and TRBJ2-1): DVKVTQSSRYLVKRTGEKVFLECVQDMDHENMFWYRQDPGLGLRLIYFSYDVKMKEKGDIPEGYSVSREKKERFSLILESASTNQTSMYLCASRDGSSYNEQFFGPGTRLTVL.

The table lists this clonotype with many counts. The chain recombines TRBV7-9 with TRBJ1-1, with 10 bases identical to TRBD1. The CDR3 contains 16 residues. Per the germline V gene, CDR1 is SEHNR and CDR2 is FQNEAQ (reference sequence). V dropped 4 bases and J dropped 5; count of bases not matched to a gene: 10. CDR3 amino acids: CASSYRTGGRTTEAFF. The DNA for the CDR3 is TGTGCCAGCAGCTACCGGACAGGGGGAAGGACGACTGAAGCTTTCTTT.

Only a few counts were recorded for this clonotype. The V gene is TRBV30, the J gene TRBJ1-1, with 8 bases that match TRBD1. The CDR3 is 14 amino acids. V shed 8 bases and J 4 bases; nucleotides not matched to a gene: 12. CDR1 and CDR2 from the germline V gene are GTSNPN and SVGIG (reference sequence). The CDR3 sequence is CAGRPGQGGTEAFF. In DNA, the CDR3 is TGTGCCGGTCGGCCTGGACAGGGTGGCACTGAAGCTTTCTTT.

The sample holds many counts of this clonotype. J is TRBJ2-6 and V is TRBV7-6; D perhaps matches TRBD1 (5 bases). V lost 0 bases and J 8 bases, leaving 17 bases between the germline ends. Per germline, CDR1 SGHVS and CDR2 FNYEAQ. This CDR3 comprises 17 residues. The CDR3 region is CASSLAQGTVASNVLTF. The CDR3 DNA is TGTGCCAGCAGCTTAGCGCAGGGCACCGTCGCTTCCAACGTCCTGACTTTC. The whole variable domain, remainder taken from reference TRBV7-6 and TRBJ2-6, is GAGVSQSPRYKVTKRGQDVALRCDPISGHVSLYWYRQALGQGPEFLTYFNYEAQQDKSGLPNDRFSAERPEGSISTLTIQRTEQRDSAMYRCASSLAQGTVASNVLTFGAGSRLTVL.

The chain couples TRBV11-2 to TRBJ1-2; no firm D call. Between the trimmed V and J ends, which lost 2 bases and 5 bases, there was a span of 27 bases. This CDR3 has 19 amino acids. Per the germline V gene, CDR1 is SGHAT and CDR2 is FQNNGV. The chain's CDR3 is CASSLYKPSGRAVGYGYTF. In DNA, the CDR3 is TGTGCCAGCAGCTTATATAAACCCTCTGGGAGAGCAGTAGGTTATGGCTACACCTTC.

This clonotype has ten or more counts. The junction departs from germline at one end; a sequencing error may be responsible. CDR3 nucleotides: TGTGCCAGCATTTTAAGGGACACCTTTGAAGCTTTCTTT. The encoded protein is CASILRDTFEAFF. The gene calls are TRBV28 and TRBJ1-1, with D possibly being TRBD1 (6 bases). CDR3 length: 13 residues. From germline, CDR1 is MDHEN and CDR2 SYDVKM. The full variable domain, its missing parts supplied by reference TRBV28 and TRBJ1-1, is DVKVTQSSRYLVKRTGEKVFLECVQDMDHENMFWYRQDPGLGLRLIYFSYDVKMKEKGDIPEGYSVSREKKERFSLILESASTNQTSMYLCASILRDTFEAFFGQGTRLTVV.

This clonotype was counted only a few times. This chain uses TRBV10-3 with TRBJ1-1, with D perhaps TRBD1 (5 bases). CDR1 is ENHRY, CDR2 SYGVKD, per germline. V was clipped by 2 bases and J by 12 bases, with 10 bases between them. This CDR3 has 11 amino acids. CDR3 amino acids: CAISEGGMTFF. The CDR3 region has the DNA TGTGCCATCAGTGAGGGGGGAATGACTTTCTTT.

This clonotype turned up a few times. The V call is TRBV24-1, the J call TRBJ2-1; D possibly uses TRBD1 or TRBD2 (5 bases each). Trimming removed 4 bases at V and 14 bases at J, with 14 bases between. The CDR3 loop spans 12 amino acids. Germline loops: CDR1 KGHDR, CDR2 SFDVKD. CDR3 in amino acids: CATSDSGTRKFF. The CDR3, as DNA: TGTGCCACCAGTGACTCCGGGACCCGCAAGTTCTTC.

This clonotype has more than one count but fewer than ten. The gene calls are TRBV6-6 and TRBJ2-1; D is perhaps TRBD2 (7 bases). This CDR3 comprises 15 residues. Per the germline V gene, CDR1 is MNHNY and CDR2 is SVGAGI (reference sequence). Trimming shortened V by 1 base and J by 9 bases, and 16 bases separated the two germline ends. This CDR3 is CASSYWRGEGGEQFF. CDR3 in DNA: TGTGCCAGCAGTTACTGGAGGGGGGAGGGTGGTGAGCAGTTCTTC.

In this sample, this clonotype turned up many times. The genes are TRBV20-1 and TRBJ1-5; a weak D match, TRBD1 (6 bases). The V end lost 1 base, the J end lost 2 bases, and 21 bases lay between the germline ends. From germline, CDR1 is DFQATT and CDR2 SNEGSKA (reference sequence). The CDR3 covers 18 residues. CDR3 bases: TGCAGTGCTAGAGCCGAATATCAAGAGGGGGTGGGCAATCAGCCCCAGCATTTT. It translates to CSARAEYQEGVGNQPQHF.

This clonotype was seen at least ten times. This rearrangement joins TRBV7-9 to TRBJ1-2; a weak D match, TRBD1 (6 bases). Per germline, CDR1 SEHNR and CDR2 FQNEAQ (reference sequence). V was trimmed by 2 bases and J by 2 bases, leaving 12 bases between them. CDR3 length: 15 residues. For the CDR3, the DNA is TGTGCCAGCAGCTTACGGGACAAGCTAAACTATGGCTACACCTTC. It codes for CASSLRDKLNYGYTF. Combining the CDR3 with reference TRBV7-9 and TRBJ1-2 gives the whole variable domain DTGVSQNPRHKITKRGQNVTFRCDPISEHNRLYWYRQTLGQGPEFLTYFQNEAQLEKSRLLSDRFSAERPKGSFSTLEIQRTEQGDSAMYLCASSLRDKLNYGYTFGSGTRLTVV.

This clonotype has more than one count but fewer than ten. This CDR3 is CSARGLASTQYF. CDR3 sequence (DNA): TGCAGTGCTAGAGGACTAGCAAGTACGCAGTATTTT. The chain carries TRBV20-1 and TRBJ2-3; TRBD2 matches at 7 bases. Per germline, CDR1 DFQATT and CDR2 SNEGSKA (reference sequence). The CDR3 spans 12 residues. The V segment lost 1 base and the J segment 8 bases; nucleotides outside the gene matches: 3.

This clonotype was seen a few times. V is TRBV7-9 and J is TRBJ2-5, with 7 bases matching TRBD1. Germline CDR1 reads SEHNR; CDR2 reads FQNEAQ (reference sequence). This CDR3 is 15 amino acids long. V dropped 2 bases and J dropped 5; count of bases not matched to a gene: 8. CDR3 in amino acids: CASSLRQGEVETQYF. CDR3 DNA: TGTGCCAGCAGCTTAAGACAGGGAGAGGTGGAGACCCAGTACTTC.

In this sample, this clonotype turned up many times. In nucleotides, the CDR3 is TGTGCCAGCAGCTTTCAACCCCAGAACACTGAAGCTTTCTTT. Its translation is CASSFQPQNTEAFF. The chain has TRBV7-8 and TRBJ1-1, with D hard to call. This CDR3 has 14 residues. Trimming pared 3 bases from V and 1 base from J, leaving 9 bases between. Germline CDR1 SGHVS, CDR2 FQNEAQ. The full variable domain, its missing parts supplied by reference TRBV7-8 and TRBJ1-1, is GAGVSQSPRYKVAKRGQDVALRCDPISGHVSLFWYQQALGQGPEFLTYFQNEAQLDKSGLPSDRFFAERPEGSVSTLKIQRTQQEDSAVYLCASSFQPQNTEAFFGQGTRLTVV.

This clonotype was seen only a few times. The chain joins TRBV20-1 to TRBJ2-2; a possible D gene is TRBD1 (6 bases). The V gene's germline CDR1 is DFQATT and CDR2 SNEGSKA (reference sequence). V lost 4 bases to trimming and J lost 1 base, with 10 bases between them. CDR3 length equals 14 residues. CDR3 coding DNA: TGCAGTGCTATCGGACAGATGAACACCGGGGAGCTGTTTTTT. It encodes CSAIGQMNTGELFF.

CDR3 sequence: CASSTRTGVTPLHF. CDR3 in DNA: TGTGCCAGTAGTACTCGGACAGGGGTCACACCCCTCCACTTT. V usage is TRBV19 and J usage is TRBJ1-6, with 9 bases aligning to TRBD1. The CDR3 has 14 amino acids. Germline V gene data show CDR1 as LNHDA and CDR2 as SQIVND (reference sequence). V dropped 4 bases and J dropped 11; count of bases not matched to a gene: 6. The whole variable domain, filled in from reference TRBV19 and TRBJ1-6, reads DGGITQSPKYLFRKEGQNVTLSCEQNLNHDAMYWYRQDPGQGLRLIYYSQIVNDFQKGDIAEGYSVSREKKESFPLTVTSAQKNPTAFYLCASSTRTGVTPLHFGNGTRLTVT.

The rearrangement uses TRBV11-1 and TRBJ1-2; 8 bases align to TRBD1. CDR3 length: 14 amino acids. The germline V gene has CDR1 SGHAT and CDR2 FQDESV (reference sequence). V lost 5 bases to trimming and J lost 7 bases; unmatched junction nucleotides: 9. The CDR3 reads CASSDTTGEGGYTF. CDR3 DNA sequence: TGTGCCAGCAGCGACACGACAGGGGAGGGTGGCTACACCTTC.

This clonotype has just a few counts. This rearrangement joins TRBV7-9 to TRBJ2-1; tentatively, D is TRBD1 (5 bases). The CDR3 contains 12 residues. The germline V gene encodes CDR1 SEHNR and CDR2 FQNEAQ (reference sequence). With 3 bases removed from V and 10 bases from J, the gap between germline ends came to 10 bases. The CDR3 sequence: CASSLWGYEQFF. The CDR3 DNA reads as TGTGCCAGCAGCTTGTGGGGCTACGAGCAGTTCTTC.

There are a few counts of this clonotype. The CDR3 here is CASSPADTLNTEAFF. The CDR3 DNA reads TGTGCCAGCTCACCCGCGGACACCCTGAACACTGAAGCTTTCTTT. This rearrangement joins TRBV18 to TRBJ1-1; weak D call: TRBD1 (5 bases). The germline V and J ends were trimmed by 3 bases and 0 bases, with 11 bases remaining between them. Germline V CDR1 and CDR2: KGHSH, LQKENI. The CDR3 has 15 residues.